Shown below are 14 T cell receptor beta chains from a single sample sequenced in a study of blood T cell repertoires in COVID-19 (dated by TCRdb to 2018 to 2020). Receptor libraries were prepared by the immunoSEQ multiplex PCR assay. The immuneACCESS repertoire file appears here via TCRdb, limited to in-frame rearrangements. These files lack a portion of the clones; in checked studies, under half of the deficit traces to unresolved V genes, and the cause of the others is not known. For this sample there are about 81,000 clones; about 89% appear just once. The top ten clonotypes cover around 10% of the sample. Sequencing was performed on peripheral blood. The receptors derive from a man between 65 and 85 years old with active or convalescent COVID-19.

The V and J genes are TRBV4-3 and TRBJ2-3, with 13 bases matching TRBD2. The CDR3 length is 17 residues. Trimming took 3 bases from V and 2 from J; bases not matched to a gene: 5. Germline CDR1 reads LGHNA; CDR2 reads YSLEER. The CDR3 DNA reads TGCGCCAGCAGCCAGACGGGACTAGCGGGGAACACAGATACGCAGTATTTT. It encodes CASSQTGLAGNTDTQYF.

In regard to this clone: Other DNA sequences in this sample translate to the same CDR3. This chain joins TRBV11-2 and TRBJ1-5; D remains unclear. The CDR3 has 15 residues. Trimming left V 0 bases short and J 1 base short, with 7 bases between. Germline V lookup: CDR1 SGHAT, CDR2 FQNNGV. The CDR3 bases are TGTGCCAGCAGCTTAGATGGAGGGAGCAATCAGCCCCAGCATTTT. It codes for CASSLDGGSNQPQHF.

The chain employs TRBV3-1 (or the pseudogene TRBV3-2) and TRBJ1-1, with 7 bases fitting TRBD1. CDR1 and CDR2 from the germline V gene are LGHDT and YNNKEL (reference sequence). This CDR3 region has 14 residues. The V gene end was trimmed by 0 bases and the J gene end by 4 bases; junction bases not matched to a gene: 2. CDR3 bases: TGTGCCAGCAGCCAAGACGACAGGGCCACTGAAGCTTTCTTT. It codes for CASSQDDRATEAFF.

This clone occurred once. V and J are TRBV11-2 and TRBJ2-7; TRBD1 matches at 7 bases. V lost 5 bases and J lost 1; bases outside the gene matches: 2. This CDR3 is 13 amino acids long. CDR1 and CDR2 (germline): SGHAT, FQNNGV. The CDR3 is CASSPGGSYEQYF. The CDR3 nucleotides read TGTGCCAGCAGCCCAGGGGGATCCTACGAGCAGTACTTC.

The CDR3 reads CASSEFWQAPQYF. The CDR3 DNA reads TGTGCCAGCAGTGAATTTTGGCAGGCGCCCCAGTACTTC. The chain has TRBV6-4 and TRBJ2-5; D remains ambiguous. V was trimmed by 3 bases and J by 9 bases, leaving 14 bases between them. Germline CDR1 is MRHNA and CDR2 is SNTAGT. This CDR3 is 13 amino acids long.

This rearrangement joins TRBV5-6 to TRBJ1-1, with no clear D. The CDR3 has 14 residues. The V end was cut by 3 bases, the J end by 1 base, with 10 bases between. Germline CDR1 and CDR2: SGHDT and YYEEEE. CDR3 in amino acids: CASSSTWANTEAFF. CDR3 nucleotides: TGTGCCAGCAGCTCCACGTGGGCGAACACTGAAGCTTTCTTT.

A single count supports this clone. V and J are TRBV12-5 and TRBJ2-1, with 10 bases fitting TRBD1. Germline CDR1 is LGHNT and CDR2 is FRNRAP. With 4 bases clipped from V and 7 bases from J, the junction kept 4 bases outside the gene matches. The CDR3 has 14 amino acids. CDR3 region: CASGSWDRGNEQFF. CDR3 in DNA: TGTGCTAGTGGTTCCTGGGACAGGGGAAATGAGCAGTTCTTC.

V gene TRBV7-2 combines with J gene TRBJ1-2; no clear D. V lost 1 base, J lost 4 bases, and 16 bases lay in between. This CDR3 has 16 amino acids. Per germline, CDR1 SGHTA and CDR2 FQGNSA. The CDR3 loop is CASSLVGGGGGYGYTF. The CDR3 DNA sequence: TGTGCCAGCAGCTTAGTCGGAGGCGGAGGTGGCTATGGCTACACCTTC.

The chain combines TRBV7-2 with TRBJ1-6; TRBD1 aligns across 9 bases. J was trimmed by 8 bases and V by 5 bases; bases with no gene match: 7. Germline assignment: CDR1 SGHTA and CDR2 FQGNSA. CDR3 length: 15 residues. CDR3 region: CASSRSDRGDSPLHF. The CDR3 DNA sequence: TGTGCCAGCAGCCGTTCGGACAGGGGTGATTCACCCCTCCACTTT.

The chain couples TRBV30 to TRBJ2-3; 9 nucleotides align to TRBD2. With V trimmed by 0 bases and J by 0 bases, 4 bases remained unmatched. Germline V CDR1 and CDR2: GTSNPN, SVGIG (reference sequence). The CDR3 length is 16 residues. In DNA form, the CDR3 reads TGTGCCTGGAGTGTACTAGCGGGTGTCAGCACAGATACGCAGTATTTT. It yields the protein CAWSVLAGVSTDTQYF.

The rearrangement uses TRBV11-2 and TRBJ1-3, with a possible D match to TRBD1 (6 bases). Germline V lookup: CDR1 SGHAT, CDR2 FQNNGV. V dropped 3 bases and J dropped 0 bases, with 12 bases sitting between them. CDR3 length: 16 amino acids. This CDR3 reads CASSLDSRDSGNTIYF. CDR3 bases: TGTGCCAGCAGCTTGGACAGCCGAGACTCTGGAAACACCATATATTTT.

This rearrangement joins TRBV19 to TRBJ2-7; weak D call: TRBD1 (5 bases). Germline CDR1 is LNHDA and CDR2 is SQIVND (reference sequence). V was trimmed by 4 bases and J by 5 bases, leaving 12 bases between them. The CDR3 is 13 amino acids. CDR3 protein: CASSSGASDEQYF. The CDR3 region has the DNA TGTGCCAGTAGTAGTGGGGCTTCCGACGAGCAGTACTTC.

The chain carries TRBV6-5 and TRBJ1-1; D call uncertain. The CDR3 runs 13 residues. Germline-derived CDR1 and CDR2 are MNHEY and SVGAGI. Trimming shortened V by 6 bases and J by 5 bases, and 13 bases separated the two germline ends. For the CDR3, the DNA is TGTGCCAGCAGATGGACGGGAGGGACTGAAGCTTTCTTT. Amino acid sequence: CASRWTGGTEAFF.

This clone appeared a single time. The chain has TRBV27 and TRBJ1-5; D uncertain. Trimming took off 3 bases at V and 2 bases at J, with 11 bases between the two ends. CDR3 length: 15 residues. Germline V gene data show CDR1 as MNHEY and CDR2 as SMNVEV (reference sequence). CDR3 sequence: CASSLSGEGNQPQHF. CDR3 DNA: TGTGCCAGCAGTTTGTCCGGGGAGGGCAATCAGCCCCAGCATTTT.